This entry features one T cell receptor (beta chain) sequence. The antigen remains unidentified. The sample is drawn from a study of shared clonotypes between healthy human individuals. Selected positively for CCR7 and CD45RO-negative, naive CD8 cells excluded terminally differentiated effector memory CD45RA+ cells. Donors were Caucasian adults residing in Nashville, Tennessee, USA. Whole-study results and caveats: Some naive CD4 clonotypes, around 5%, turned up in common across four donors.

The CDR3 extends over 16 amino acids. Unmatched junction bases numbered 6, after V lost 5 bases and J lost 0 bases. Per germline, CDR1 MNHEY and CDR2 SMNVEV (reference sequence). In the sorted-subset replicate PCRs, around 220 ng DNA, tens of thousands of T cell genomes, was used. This table comes from immunoSEQ multiplex PCR, and its TCRdb copy is limited to in-frame clones, with some not included. The sample contains millions of clones, approximately 94% of which appear only once. The sample consisted of naive CD8+ T cells sorted from blood. V usage is TRBV27 and J usage is TRBJ2-7; 11 bases match TRBD1. The TCR comes from a man aged 18 to 30 in good health. CDR3 sequence: CASSTRDRGSSYEQYF. CDR3 bases: TGTGCCAGCAGTACTCGGGACAGGGGGAGCTCCTACGAGCAGTACTTC.